Below are 8 T cell receptor beta chains sequenced from a single sample in a study of identical twins. TCRdb itself ran the 5' RACE reads through MiXCR, one entry per CDR3 protein. The sample lists 300,000 to 350,000 distinct CDR3 sequences, roughly an eighth seen once, with roughly 7% in the top ten. The same sample was also used in a study of yellow fever vaccine responses in identical twins.

The sequenced sample was CD8+ T cells sorted from blood. These receptors came from a woman aged 18-29 years in good health.

This clonotype came up a few times. The chain employs TRBV11-3 and TRBJ2-7, with 10 bases fitting TRBD2. From germline, CDR1 is SGHNT and CDR2 YENEEA. Trimming took 4 bases from V and 2 from J; bases not matched to a gene: 8. The CDR3 covers 16 residues. CDR3 DNA sequence: TGTGCCAGCAGCTCTCAAGTAGCGGGGGGACCCTACGAGCAGTACTTC. This sequence encodes CASSSQVAGGPYEQYF.

Only a few counts were recorded for this clonotype. This chain joins TRBV11-2 and TRBJ2-1; D uncertain. CDR3 length equals 13 residues. The V end lost 3 bases, the J end lost 7 bases, and 10 bases lay between the germline ends. Germline V gives CDR1 SGHAT, CDR2 FQNNGV. CDR3 loop: CASSFHRANEQFF. CDR3 in DNA: TGTGCCAGCAGCTTCCACCGTGCAAATGAGCAGTTCTTC.

This clonotype has a handful of counts. Written as DNA, the CDR3 is TGTGCCAGCAGTGAACTAGCGGGCAGAGAGACCCAGTACTTC. Translation: CASSELAGRETQYF. The rearrangement uses TRBV2 and TRBJ2-5; 8 nucleotides align to TRBD2. V lost 2 bases, J lost 4 bases, and 3 bases stayed unmatched. This CDR3 region has 14 residues. Germline loops: CDR1 SNHLY, CDR2 FYNNEI. Variable domain in full (rest from reference TRBV2 and TRBJ2-5): EPEVTQTPSHQVTQMGQEVILRCVPISNHLYFYWYRQILGQKVEFLVSFYNNEISEKSEIFDDQFSVERPDGSNFTLKIRSTKLEDSAMYFCASSELAGRETQYFGPGTRLLVL.

This clonotype was seen a handful of times. The chain carries TRBV3-1 and TRBJ2-3; D is uncertain. V lost 1 base, J lost 0 bases, and 8 bases lay in between. This CDR3 spans 15 amino acids. CDR1 LGHDT and CDR2 YNNKEL come from the germline V gene (reference sequence). CDR3 in DNA: TGTGCCAGCAGCCAAGGGCTCAGAAGCACAGATACGCAGTATTTT. Residues: CASSQGLRSTDTQYF.

This clonotype was picked up a small number of times. This sequence joins TRBV7-9 and TRBJ2-3; D is unresolved. Germline V gene lookup returns CDR1 SEHNR and CDR2 FQNEAQ (reference sequence). Trimming took 5 bases from V and 6 from J, leaving 12 bases between them. The CDR3 is 13 amino acids. The CDR3 region is CASSPRLVDTQYF. The CDR3 nucleotides read TGTGCCAGCAGCCCCCGACTGGTGGATACGCAGTATTTT.

This clonotype was seen repeatedly, ten times or more. The chain links TRBV11-2 to TRBJ2-1; no clear D. The CDR3 is 17 residues long. Trimming took off 7 bases at V and 4 bases at J, with 23 bases between the two ends. Germline assignment: CDR1 SGHAT and CDR2 FQNNGV. The CDR3 spells CASTVSVLLEDYNEQFF. The CDR3 nucleotides are TGTGCCAGCACCGTATCGGTCTTGCTTGAAGATTACAATGAGCAGTTCTTC.

This chain connects TRBV4-1 to TRBJ2-2; D is uncertain. The CDR3 length is 14 residues. The V end lost 7 bases, the J end lost 3 bases, and 12 bases lay between the germline ends. Germline values: CDR1 MGHRA, CDR2 YSYEKL. The CDR3 bases are TGCGCCAGCACCCCCGCGACCCACACCGGGGAGCTGTTTTTT. This translates into CASTPATHTGELFF.

The genes are TRBV3-1 and TRBJ2-1, with 9 bases identical to TRBD2. With V trimmed by 2 bases and J by 2 bases, 7 bases remained unmatched. The CDR3 is made up of 17 amino acids. CDR1 and CDR2 from the germline V gene are LGHDT and YNNKEL (reference sequence). DNA of the CDR3: TGTGCCAGCAGCCAATTGCGGGGGGGTGATCCCTACAATGAGCAGTTCTTC. Translation: CASSQLRGGDPYNEQFF.